This T cell receptor beta chain was observed in a study of somatic mutations in cytotoxic T cells in rheumatoid arthritis. The data were produced by immunoSEQ multiplex PCR, yet TCRdb's version contains in-frame clones alone and is incomplete. The sample lists over 15,000 clones; approximately 82% were seen once. This clone appeared a single time. In germline, CDR1 is SGHVS, CDR2 FNYEAQ. The V and J ends lost 2 bases and 3 bases respectively, with 8 bases between them. CDR3 length equals 13 residues. The sample comprised CD8+ T cells sorted from blood. The receptor's source is a man in his late teens or twenties with rheumatoid arthritis. The V call is TRBV7-6, the J call TRBJ2-7; TRBD1 might be the D (6 bases). The CDR3, as DNA: TGTGCCAGCAGCTTAACGGACAGCTACGAGCAGTACTTC. It codes for CASSLTDSYEQYF.